This T cell receptor (beta chain) emerged from a study of blood T cell repertoires in COVID-19. CDR3 length equals 12 residues. Trimming removed 1 base at V and 8 bases at J, with 6 bases between. Assay: immunoSEQ multiplex PCR; the TCRdb copy retains only in-frame clones and omits some. Of over 100,000 clones in the sample, roughly 88% are singletons; the top ten hold about 4.5%. Sequencing used peripheral blood. The clonotype was recovered from a man aged 35-49 years with acute or convalescent COVID-19. The genes are TRBV12-3 or TRBV12-4 and TRBJ2-1; no definite D call. DNA for the CDR3: TGTGCCAGCAGTTTAGAGCCGGATGAGCAGTTCTTC. Translating gives CASSLEPDEQFF.